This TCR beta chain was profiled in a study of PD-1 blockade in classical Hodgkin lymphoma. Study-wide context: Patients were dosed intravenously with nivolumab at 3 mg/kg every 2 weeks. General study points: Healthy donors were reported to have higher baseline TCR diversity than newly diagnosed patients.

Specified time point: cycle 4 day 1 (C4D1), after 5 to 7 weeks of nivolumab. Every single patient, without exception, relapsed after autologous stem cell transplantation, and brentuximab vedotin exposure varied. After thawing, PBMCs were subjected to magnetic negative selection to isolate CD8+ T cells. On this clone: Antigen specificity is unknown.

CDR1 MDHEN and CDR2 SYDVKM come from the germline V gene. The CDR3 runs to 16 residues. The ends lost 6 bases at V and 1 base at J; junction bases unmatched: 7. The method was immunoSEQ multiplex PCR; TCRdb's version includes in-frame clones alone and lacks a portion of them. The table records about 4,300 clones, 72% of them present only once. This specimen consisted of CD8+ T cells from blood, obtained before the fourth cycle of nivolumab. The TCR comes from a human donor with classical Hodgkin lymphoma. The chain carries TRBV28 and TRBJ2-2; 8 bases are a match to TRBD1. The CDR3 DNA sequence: TGTGCCAGCAGGTGGTCCGGGACAGGGAACACCGGGGAGCTGTTTTTT. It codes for CASRWSGTGNTGELFF.